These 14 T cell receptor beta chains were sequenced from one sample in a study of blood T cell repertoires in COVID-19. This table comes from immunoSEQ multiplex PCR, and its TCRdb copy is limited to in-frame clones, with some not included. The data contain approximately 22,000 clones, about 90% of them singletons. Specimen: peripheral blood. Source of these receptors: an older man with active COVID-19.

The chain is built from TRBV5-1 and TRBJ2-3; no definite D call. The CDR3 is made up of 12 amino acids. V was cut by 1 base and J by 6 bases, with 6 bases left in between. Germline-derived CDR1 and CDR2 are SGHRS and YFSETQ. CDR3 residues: CASSLRADTQYF. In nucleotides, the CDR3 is TGCGCCAGCAGCTTGAGAGCGGATACGCAGTATTTT.

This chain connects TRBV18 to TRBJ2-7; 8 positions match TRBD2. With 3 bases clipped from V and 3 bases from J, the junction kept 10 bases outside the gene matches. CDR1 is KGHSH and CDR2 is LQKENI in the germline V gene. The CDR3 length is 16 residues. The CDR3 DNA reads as TGTGCCAGCTCACCGGTTCGAGTAGCGGGGTTCTACGAGCAGTACTTC. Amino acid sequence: CASSPVRVAGFYEQYF.

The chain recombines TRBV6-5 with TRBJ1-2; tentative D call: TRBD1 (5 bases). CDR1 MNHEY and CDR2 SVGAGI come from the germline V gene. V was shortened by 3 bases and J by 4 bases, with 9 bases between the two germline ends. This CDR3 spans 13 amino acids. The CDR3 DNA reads TGTGCCAGCAGTTATGGGGCAGGCTATGGCTACACCTTC. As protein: CASSYGAGYGYTF.

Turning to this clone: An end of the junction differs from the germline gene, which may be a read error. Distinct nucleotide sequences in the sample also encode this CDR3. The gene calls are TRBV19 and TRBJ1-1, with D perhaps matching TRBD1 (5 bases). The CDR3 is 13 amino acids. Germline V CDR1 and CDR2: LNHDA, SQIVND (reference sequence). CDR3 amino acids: CASSLGGGTEAFF. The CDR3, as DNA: TGTGCTAGTAGCTTGGGCGGGGGGACTGAAGCTTTCTTT.

CDR3 nucleotide sequence: TGCGCCAGCAGCCAAGAGTTAGCGGACCAAGAGACCCAGTACTTC. Translating it yields CASSQELADQETQYF. The rearrangement links TRBV4-1 to TRBJ2-5; D might be TRBD2 (6 bases). The CDR3 is made up of 15 amino acids. The germline V gene encodes CDR1 MGHRA and CDR2 YSYEKL. Trimming removed 0 bases at V and 0 bases at J, with 8 bases between.

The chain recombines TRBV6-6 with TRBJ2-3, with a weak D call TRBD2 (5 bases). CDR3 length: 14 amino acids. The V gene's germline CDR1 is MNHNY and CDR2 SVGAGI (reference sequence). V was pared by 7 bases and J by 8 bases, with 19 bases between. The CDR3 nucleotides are TGTGCCAGCATGGTACTAGAAGGAACCGGTACGCAGTATTTT. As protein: CASMVLEGTGTQYF.

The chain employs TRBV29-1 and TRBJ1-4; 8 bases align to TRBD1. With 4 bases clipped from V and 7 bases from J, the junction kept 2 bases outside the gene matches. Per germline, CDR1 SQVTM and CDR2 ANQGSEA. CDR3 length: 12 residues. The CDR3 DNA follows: TGCAGCGTTGGTGACAGGGGTGAAAAACTGTTTTTT. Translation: CSVGDRGEKLFF.

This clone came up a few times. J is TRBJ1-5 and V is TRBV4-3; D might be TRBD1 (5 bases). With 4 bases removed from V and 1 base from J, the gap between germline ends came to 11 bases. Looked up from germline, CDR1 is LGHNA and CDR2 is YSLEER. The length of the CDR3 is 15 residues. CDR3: CASSLGRGSNQPQHF. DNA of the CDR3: TGCGCCAGCAGCCTAGGTAGGGGAAGCAATCAGCCCCAGCATTTT.

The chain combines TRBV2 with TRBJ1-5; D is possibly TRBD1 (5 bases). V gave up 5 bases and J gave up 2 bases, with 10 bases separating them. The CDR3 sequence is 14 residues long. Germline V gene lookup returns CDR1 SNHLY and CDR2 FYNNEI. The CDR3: CASSLREGNQPQHF. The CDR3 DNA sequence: TGTGCCAGCAGTCTCAGGGAGGGCAATCAGCCCCAGCATTTT. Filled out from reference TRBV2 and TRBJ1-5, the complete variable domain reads EPEVTQTPSHQVTQMGQEVILRCVPISNHLYFYWYRQILGQKVEFLVSFYNNEISEKSEIFDDQFSVERPDGSNFTLKIRSTKLEDSAMYFCASSLREGNQPQHFGDGTRLSIL.

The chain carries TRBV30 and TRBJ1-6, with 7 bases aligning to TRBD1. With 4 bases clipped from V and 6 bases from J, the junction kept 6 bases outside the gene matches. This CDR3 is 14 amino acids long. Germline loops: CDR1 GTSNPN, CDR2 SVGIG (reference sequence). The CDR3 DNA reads TGTGCCTGGAAGGGGACAGCACCTAATTCACCCCTCCACTTT. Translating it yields CAWKGTAPNSPLHF.

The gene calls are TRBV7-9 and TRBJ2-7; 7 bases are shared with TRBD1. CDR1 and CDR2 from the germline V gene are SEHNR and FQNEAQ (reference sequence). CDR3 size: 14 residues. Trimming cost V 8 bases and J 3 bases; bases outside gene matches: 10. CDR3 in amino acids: CASGAQGTHYEQYF. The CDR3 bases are TGTGCCAGCGGGGCACAGGGGACCCACTACGAGCAGTACTTC. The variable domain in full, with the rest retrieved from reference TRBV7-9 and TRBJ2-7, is DTGVSQNPRHKITKRGQNVTFRCDPISEHNRLYWYRQTLGQGPEFLTYFQNEAQLEKSRLLSDRFSAERPKGSFSTLEIQRTEQGDSAMYLCASGAQGTHYEQYFGPGTRLTVT.

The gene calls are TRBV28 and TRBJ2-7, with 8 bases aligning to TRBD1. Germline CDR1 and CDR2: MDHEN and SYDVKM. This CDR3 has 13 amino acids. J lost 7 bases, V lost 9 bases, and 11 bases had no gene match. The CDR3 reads CASIRDRSREQYF. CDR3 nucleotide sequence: TGTGCCAGTATTCGGGACAGGAGCCGGGAGCAGTACTTC.

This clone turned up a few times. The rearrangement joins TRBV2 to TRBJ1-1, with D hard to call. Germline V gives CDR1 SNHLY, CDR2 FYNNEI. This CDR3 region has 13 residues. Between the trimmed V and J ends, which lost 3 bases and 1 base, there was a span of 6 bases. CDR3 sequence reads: CASSEIENTEAFF. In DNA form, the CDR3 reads TGTGCCAGCAGTGAGATAGAGAACACTGAAGCTTTCTTT. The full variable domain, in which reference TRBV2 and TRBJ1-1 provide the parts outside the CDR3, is EPEVTQTPSHQVTQMGQEVILRCVPISNHLYFYWYRQILGQKVEFLVSFYNNEISEKSEIFDDQFSVERPDGSNFTLKIRSTKLEDSAMYFCASSEIENTEAFFGQGTRLTVV.

CDR3 loop: CAWSGPAGANVLTF. CDR3 DNA: TGTGCCTGGAGTGGTCCCGCTGGGGCCAACGTCCTGACTTTC. The V and J genes are TRBV30 and TRBJ2-6; D is unclear. This CDR3 spans 14 amino acids. In germline, CDR1 is GTSNPN, CDR2 SVGIG (reference sequence). Trimming pared 1 base from V and 2 bases from J, leaving 6 bases between.